This T cell receptor (beta chain) is from a study of blood T cell repertoires in COVID-19. The V and J ends lost 7 bases and 6 bases respectively, with 12 bases between them. Per germline, CDR1 SEHNR and CDR2 FQNEAQ (reference sequence). This CDR3 has 12 residues. Generated by immunoSEQ multiplex PCR, the TCRdb table keeps only in-frame clones and is missing some. The sample holds 350,000 to 500,000 clones, over 75% seen once. Sequenced material: PBMCs or T cells enriched from blood (not recorded which). The source of this sequence is a woman aged 18-29 years who had been exposed to COVID-19. The chain combines TRBV7-9 with TRBJ1-2; D gene ambiguous. The CDR3: CASNPVLNGYTF. In DNA form, the CDR3 reads TGTGCCAGCAATCCGGTGTTAAATGGCTACACCTTC.